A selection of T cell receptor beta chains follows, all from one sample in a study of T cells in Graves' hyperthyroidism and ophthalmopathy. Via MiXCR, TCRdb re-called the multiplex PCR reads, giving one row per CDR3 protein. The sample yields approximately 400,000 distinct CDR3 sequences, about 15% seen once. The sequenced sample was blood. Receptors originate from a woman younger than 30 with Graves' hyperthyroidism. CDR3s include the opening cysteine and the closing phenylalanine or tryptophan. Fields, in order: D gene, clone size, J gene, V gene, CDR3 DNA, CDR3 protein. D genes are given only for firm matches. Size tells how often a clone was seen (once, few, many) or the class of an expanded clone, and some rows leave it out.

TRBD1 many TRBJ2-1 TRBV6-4 TGTGCCAGCAGTCTTTCGGGACAGGGAGGCGATGAGCAGTTCTTC CASSLSGQGGDEQFF
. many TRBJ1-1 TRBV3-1 TGTGCCAGCAGCCAGAGGGGTGTGGAAGCTTTCTTT CASSQRGVEAFF
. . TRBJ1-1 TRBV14 TGTGCCAGCAGCCAAGTCGGCAGGGCCACTGAAGCTTTCTTT CASSQVGRATEAFF
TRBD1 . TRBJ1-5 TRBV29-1 TGCAGCGTTGAAGACAGGGGGCGAGGTCAGCCCCAGCATTTT CSVEDRGRGQPQHF
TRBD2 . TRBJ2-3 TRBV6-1 TGTGCCAGCGTACTAGCGGGAGCCACAGATACGCAGTATTTT CASVLAGATDTQYF
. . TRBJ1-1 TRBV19 TGTGCCAGTAGTATTTTCCAGGGACTGAACACTGAAGCTTTCTTT CASSIFQGLNTEAFF
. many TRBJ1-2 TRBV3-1 TGTGCCAGCAGCCAAGACATCGTGGGCGGCTACACCTTC CASSQDIVGGYTF
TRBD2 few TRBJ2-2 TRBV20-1 TGCAGTGCTAGAGATGGACTAGCGGGAGACACCGGGGAGCTGTTTTTT CSARDGLAGDTGELFF
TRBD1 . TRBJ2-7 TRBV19 TGTGCCAGTAGTATCACGTGGGGGACAGGGGGCAACTACGAGCAGTACTTC CASSITWGTGGNYEQYF
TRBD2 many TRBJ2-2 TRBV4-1 TGCGCCAGCAGTCCTATAGCGGGAGGGGACACCGGGGAGCTGTTTTTT CASSPIAGGDTGELFF
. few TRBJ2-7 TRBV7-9 TGTGCCAGCAGCTTCTCGGACTGGATTAGGCCCTACGAGCAGTACTTC CASSFSDWIRPYEQYF